These T cell receptor beta chains were read from a single sample in a study of T cells after yellow fever vaccination. MiXCR, applied by TCRdb to the 5' RACE reads, yields one record per CDR3 protein. The sample consists of more than 300,000 distinct CDR3 sequences, around 10% of them appearing once. The sequencing here drew on CD4+ T cells sorted from PBMCs, taken 45 days after the yellow fever booster vaccination. All receptors derive from a man younger than 35 who received the YFV17D yellow fever vaccine. Both conserved end residues are part of each CDR3. D genes are given only for firm matches. Not all rows give a size; the values are once, few, many and, for expanded clones, a class.

D: .; J: TRBJ2-5; size: .; V: TRBV5-1; DNA: TGCGCCAGCAGTCGGTTAGGAGGGACTGAGACCCAGTACTTC; CDR3: CASSRLGGTETQYF
D: .; J: TRBJ1-3; size: .; V: TRBV4-2; DNA: TGTGCCAGCAGCCAAGATGGGGGCCGAATCTCTGGAAACACCATATATTTT; CDR3: CASSQDGGRISGNTIYF
D: .; J: TRBJ1-1; size: few; V: TRBV29-1; DNA: TGCAGCTCGGGACCCGGTTTGAACACTGAAGCTTTCTTT; CDR3: CSSGPGLNTEAFF
D: .; J: TRBJ2-2; size: .; V: TRBV19; DNA: TGTGCCAGTAGTATAACCCTCCGGACCGGGGAGCTGTTTTTT; CDR3: CASSITLRTGELFF
D: .; J: TRBJ2-3; size: .; V: TRBV6-1; DNA: TGTGCCAGCAGCCTACAGGGATTGGGGTCAGATACGCAGTATTTT; CDR3: CASSLQGLGSDTQYF
D: .; J: TRBJ2-5; size: few; V: TRBV5-6; DNA: TGTGCCAGCAGCTTATATAACAGGGGAGGGGAGACCCAGTACTTC; CDR3: CASSLYNRGGETQYF
D: .; J: TRBJ2-2; size: .; V: TRBV9; DNA: TGTGCCAGCAGCGGCAGGGGTAGGGGGGAGCTGTTTTTT; CDR3: CASSGRGRGELFF
D: TRBD1; J: TRBJ2-7; size: few; V: TRBV3-1; DNA: TGTGCCAGCAGCCATCCCGGACAGGGTAACTACGAGCAGTACTTC; CDR3: CASSHPGQGNYEQYF
D: .; J: TRBJ2-4; size: .; V: TRBV5-4; DNA: TGTGCCAGCAGGGAAGGACTAGCCAAAAACATTCAGTACTTC; CDR3: CASREGLAKNIQYF
D: TRBD1; J: TRBJ1-1; size: few; V: TRBV12-3/TRBV12-4; DNA: TGTGCCAGCAGCCTACAGGGGATTGCTTTCTTT; CDR3: CASSLQGIAFF
D: TRBD2; J: TRBJ2-5; size: .; V: TRBV4-3; DNA: TGCGCCAGCAGCCCCTCGACTAGCGGGGGGCCGGGGGAGACCCAGTACTTC; CDR3: CASSPSTSGGPGETQYF
D: TRBD2; J: TRBJ2-3; size: few; V: TRBV9; DNA: TGTGCCAGCAGCGTAGATGGGCGGAGCGGGGCCATCACAGATACGCAGTATTTT; CDR3: CASSVDGRSGAITDTQYF
D: .; J: TRBJ2-3; size: many; V: TRBV12-3/TRBV12-4; DNA: TGTGCCAGCAGTTTAGCCGAGCGACGGATTATAGATACGCAGTATTTT; CDR3: CASSLAERRIIDTQYF